This TCR beta chain was found in a study of shared clonotypes between healthy human individuals. Every subset had its genomic DNA shared out evenly among several immunoSEQ plates. The repertoire was sequenced with immunoSEQ multiplex PCR; TCRdb's copy has only in-frame clones and lacks some. Of 2 million to 2.5 million clones in the sample, more than 85% are singletons; the top ten hold approximately 0.37%. There were no recent acute infections or vaccinations among the donors, who were healthy HIV-negative adults. From germline, CDR1 is SGHKS and CDR2 YYEKEE (reference sequence). V lost 2 bases, J lost 7 bases, and 15 bases lay in between. The CDR3 spans 15 residues.

Sequencing was done on a sample of naive CD4+ T cells from PBMCs. Subset of the sample: CD45RA+ positively selected. The receptor's source is a man aged 18 to 30 in good health. Some clones in this sample may be carry-over from other donors' samples. The chain uses TRBV5-5 and TRBJ1-4; D is possibly TRBD1 (5 bases). The CDR3 DNA reads as TGTGCCAGCAGCTTAATCTCCGGGACCTTTGAAAAACTGTTTTTT. This encodes CASSLISGTFEKLFF.